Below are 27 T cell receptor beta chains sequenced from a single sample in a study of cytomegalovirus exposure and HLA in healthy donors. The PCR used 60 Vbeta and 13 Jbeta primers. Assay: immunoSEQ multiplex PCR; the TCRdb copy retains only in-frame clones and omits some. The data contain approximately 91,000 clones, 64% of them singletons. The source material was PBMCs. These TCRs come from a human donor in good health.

The CDR3 DNA reads as TGCAGCGCGACGGGACTAGCGGGGGGGACCGTCGGTGAGCAGTTCTTC. It translates to CSATGLAGGTVGEQFF. This chain joins TRBV29-1 and TRBJ2-1, with 16 bases that match TRBD2. Germline V lookup: CDR1 SQVTM, CDR2 ANQGSEA. Germline trimming cut 7 bases from V and 9 bases from J; bases unmatched to any gene: 12. This CDR3 comprises 16 residues.

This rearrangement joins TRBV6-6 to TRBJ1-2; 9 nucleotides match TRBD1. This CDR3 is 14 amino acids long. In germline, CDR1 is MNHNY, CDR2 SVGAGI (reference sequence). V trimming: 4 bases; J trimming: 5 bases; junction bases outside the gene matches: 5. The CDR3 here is CASSSGQGLYGYTF. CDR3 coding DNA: TGTGCCAGCAGTTCAGGACAGGGGTTATATGGCTACACCTTC.

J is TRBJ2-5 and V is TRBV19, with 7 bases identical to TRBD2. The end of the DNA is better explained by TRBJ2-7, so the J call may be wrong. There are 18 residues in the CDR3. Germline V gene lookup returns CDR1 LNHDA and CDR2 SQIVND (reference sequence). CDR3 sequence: CASSIVPLGAGLAYEQYF. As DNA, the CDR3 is TGTGCCAGTAGTATAGTCCCTCTCGGAGCGGGGTTAGCCTACGAGCAGTACTTC.

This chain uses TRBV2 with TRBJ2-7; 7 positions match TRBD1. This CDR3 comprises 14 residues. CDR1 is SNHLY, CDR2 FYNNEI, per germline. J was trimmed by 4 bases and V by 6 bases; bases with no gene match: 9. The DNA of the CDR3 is TGTGCCAGCAGCGACCAGGGGGAAGAATACGAGCAGTACTTC. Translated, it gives CASSDQGEEYEQYF.

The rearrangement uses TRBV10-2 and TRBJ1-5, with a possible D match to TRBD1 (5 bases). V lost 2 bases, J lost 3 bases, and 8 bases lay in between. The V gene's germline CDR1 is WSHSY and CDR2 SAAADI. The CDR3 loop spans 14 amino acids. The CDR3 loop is CASSERRVNQPQHF. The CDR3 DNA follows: TGCGCCAGCAGTGAGCGCAGGGTCAATCAGCCCCAGCATTTT.

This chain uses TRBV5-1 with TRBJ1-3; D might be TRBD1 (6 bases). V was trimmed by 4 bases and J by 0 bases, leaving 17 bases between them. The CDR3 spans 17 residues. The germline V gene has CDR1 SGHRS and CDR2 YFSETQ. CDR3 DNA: TGCGCCAGCAGCCAAACAGGGAACCCTACCTCTGGAAACACCATATATTTT. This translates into CASSQTGNPTSGNTIYF.

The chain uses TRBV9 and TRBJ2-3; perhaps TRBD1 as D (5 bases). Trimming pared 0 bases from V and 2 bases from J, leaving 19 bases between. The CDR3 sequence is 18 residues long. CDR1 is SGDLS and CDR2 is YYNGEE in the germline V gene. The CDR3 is CASSVGGRTHSHTDTQYF. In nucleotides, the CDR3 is TGTGCCAGCAGCGTAGGGGGCAGGACGCATTCTCACACAGATACGCAGTATTTT.

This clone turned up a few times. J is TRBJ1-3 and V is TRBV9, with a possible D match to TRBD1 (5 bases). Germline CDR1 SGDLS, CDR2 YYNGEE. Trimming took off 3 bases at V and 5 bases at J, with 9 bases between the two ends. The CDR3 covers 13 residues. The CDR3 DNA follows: TGTGCCAGCAGCGCGCGGGACCGAAACACCATATATTTT. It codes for CASSARDRNTIYF.

Written as DNA, the CDR3 is TGTGCCAGTAGTAAACCCGGGACAGTATACAATGAGCAGTTCTTC. It is translated as CASSKPGTVYNEQFF. This chain joins TRBV19 and TRBJ2-1; 7 nucleotides align to TRBD1. The CDR3 runs 15 residues. Unmatched junction bases numbered 7, after V lost 4 bases and J lost 4 bases. Germline CDR1 is LNHDA and CDR2 is SQIVND (reference sequence).

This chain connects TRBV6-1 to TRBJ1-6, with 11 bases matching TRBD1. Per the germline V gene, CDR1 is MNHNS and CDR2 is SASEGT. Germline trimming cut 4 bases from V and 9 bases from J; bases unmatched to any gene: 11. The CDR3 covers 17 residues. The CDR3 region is CASSGWDRGIGRSPLHF. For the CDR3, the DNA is TGTGCCAGCAGTGGGTGGGACAGGGGGATAGGACGTTCACCCCTCCACTTT.

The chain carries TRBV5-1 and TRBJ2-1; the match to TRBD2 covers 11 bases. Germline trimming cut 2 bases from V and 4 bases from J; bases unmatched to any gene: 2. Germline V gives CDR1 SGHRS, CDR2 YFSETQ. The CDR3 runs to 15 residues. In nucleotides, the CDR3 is TGCGCCAGCAGCTTACTAGCGGGGGAGTACAATGAGCAGTTCTTC. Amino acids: CASSLLAGEYNEQFF.

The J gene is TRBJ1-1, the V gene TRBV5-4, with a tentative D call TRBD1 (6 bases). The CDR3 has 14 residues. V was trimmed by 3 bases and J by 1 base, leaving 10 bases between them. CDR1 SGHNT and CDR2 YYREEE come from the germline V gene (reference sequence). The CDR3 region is CASSSTGENTEAFF. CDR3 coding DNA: TGTGCCAGCAGCTCGACAGGTGAGAACACTGAAGCTTTCTTT.

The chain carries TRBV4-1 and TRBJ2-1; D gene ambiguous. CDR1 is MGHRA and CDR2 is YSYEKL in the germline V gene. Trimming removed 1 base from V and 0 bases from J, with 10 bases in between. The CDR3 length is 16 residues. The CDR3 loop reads CASSQGMARSYNEQFF. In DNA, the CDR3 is TGCGCCAGCAGCCAAGGAATGGCCCGCTCCTACAATGAGCAGTTCTTC.

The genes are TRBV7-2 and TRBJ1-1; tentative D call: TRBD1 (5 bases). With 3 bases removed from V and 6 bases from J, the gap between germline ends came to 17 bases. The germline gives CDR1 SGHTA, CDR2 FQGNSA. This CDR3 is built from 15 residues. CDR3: CASSFPGRRGAEAFF. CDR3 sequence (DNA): TGTGCCAGCAGCTTTCCGGGGCGACGGGGGGCTGAAGCTTTCTTT.

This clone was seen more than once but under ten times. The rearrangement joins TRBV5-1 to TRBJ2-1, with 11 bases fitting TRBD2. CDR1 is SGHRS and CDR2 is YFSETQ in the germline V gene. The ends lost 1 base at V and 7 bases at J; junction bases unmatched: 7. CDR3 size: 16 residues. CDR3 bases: TGCGCCAGCAGCTTGCAGCCTAGCGGGGGGCAAAATGAGCAGTTCTTC. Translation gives CASSLQPSGGQNEQFF.

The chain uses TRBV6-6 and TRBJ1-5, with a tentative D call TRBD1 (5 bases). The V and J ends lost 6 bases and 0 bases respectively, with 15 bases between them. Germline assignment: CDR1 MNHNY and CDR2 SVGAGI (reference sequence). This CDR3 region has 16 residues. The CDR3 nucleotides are TGTGCCAGCAGCAACGGGGGGATAAATAGCAATCAGCCCCAGCATTTT. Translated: CASSNGGINSNQPQHF.

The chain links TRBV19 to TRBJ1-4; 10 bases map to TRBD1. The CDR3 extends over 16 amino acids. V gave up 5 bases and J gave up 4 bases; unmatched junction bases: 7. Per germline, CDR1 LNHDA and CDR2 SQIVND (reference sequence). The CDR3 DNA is TGTGCCAGTAGTCTTACCGGGACAGGGGTTAATGAAAAACTGTTTTTT. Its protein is CASSLTGTGVNEKLFF. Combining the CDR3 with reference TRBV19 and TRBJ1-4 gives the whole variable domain DGGITQSPKYLFRKEGQNVTLSCEQNLNHDAMYWYRQDPGQGLRLIYYSQIVNDFQKGDIAEGYSVSREKKESFPLTVTSAQKNPTAFYLCASSLTGTGVNEKLFFGSGTQLSVL.

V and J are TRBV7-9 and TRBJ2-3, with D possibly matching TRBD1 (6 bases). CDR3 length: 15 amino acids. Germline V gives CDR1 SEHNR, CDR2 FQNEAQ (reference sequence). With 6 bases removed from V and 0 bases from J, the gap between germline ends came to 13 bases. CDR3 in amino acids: CASRPGVGSTDTQYF. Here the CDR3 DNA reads TGTGCCAGCAGACCAGGGGTTGGCAGCACAGATACGCAGTATTTT.

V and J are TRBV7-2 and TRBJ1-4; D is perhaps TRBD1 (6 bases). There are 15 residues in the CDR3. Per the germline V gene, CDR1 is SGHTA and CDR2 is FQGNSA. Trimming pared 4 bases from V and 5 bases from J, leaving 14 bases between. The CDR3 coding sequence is TGTGCCAGCAGCTCCCAAGGACAGATAAATGAAAAACTGTTTTTT. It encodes CASSSQGQINEKLFF.

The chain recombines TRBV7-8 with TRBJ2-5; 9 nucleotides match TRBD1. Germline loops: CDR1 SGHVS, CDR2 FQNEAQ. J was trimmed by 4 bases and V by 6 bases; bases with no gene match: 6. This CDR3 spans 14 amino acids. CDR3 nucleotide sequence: TGTGCCAGCAGTTACAACAGGGGGCCAGAGACCCAGTACTTC. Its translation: CASSYNRGPETQYF.

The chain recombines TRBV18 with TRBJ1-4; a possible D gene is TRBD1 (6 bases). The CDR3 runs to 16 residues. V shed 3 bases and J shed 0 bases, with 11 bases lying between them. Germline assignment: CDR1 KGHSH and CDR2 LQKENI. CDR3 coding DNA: TGTGCCAGCTCACCCGGGACACCGACAACTAATGAAAAACTGTTTTTT. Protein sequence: CASSPGTPTTNEKLFF.

In nucleotides, the CDR3 is TGCAGCGCCGGAACGGGTACAGGGACTGAAGCTTTCTTT. Translated: CSAGTGTGTEAFF. This sequence joins TRBV29-1 and TRBJ1-1; possibly TRBD1 for D (6 bases). Between the trimmed V and J ends, which lost 7 bases and 5 bases, there was a span of 17 bases. The CDR3 loop spans 13 amino acids. CDR1 is SQVTM and CDR2 is ANQGSEA in the germline V gene. Using reference TRBV29-1 and TRBJ1-1 for the parts outside the CDR3, the full variable domain is SAVISQKPSRDICQRGTSLTIQCQVDSQVTMMFWYRQQPGQSLTLIATANQGSEATYESGFVIDKFPISRPNLTFSTLTVSNMSPEDSSIYLCSAGTGTGTEAFFGQGTRLTVV.

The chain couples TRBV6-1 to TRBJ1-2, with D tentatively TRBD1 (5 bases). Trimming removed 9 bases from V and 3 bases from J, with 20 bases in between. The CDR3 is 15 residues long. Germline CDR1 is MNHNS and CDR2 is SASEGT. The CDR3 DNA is TGTGCCAGAGGGGAAGGGAAAGACCTCTACTATGGCTACACCTTC. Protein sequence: CARGEGKDLYYGYTF.

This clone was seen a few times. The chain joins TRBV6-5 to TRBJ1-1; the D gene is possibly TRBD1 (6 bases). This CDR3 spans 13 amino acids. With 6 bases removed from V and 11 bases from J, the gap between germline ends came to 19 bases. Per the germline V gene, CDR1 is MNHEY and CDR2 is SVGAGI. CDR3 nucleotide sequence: TGTGCCAGCAGCTCCGGGACACCCAACTGCGCTTTCTTT. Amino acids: CASSSGTPNCAFF.

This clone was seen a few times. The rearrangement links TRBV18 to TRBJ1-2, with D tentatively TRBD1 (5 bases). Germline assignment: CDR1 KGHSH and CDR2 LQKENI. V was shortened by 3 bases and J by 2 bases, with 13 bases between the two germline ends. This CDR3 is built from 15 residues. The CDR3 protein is CASSPIPDRNYGYTF. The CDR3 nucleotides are TGTGCCAGCTCACCTATCCCCGACAGAAACTATGGCTACACCTTC. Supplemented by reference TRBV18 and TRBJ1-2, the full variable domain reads NAGVMQNPRHLVRRRGQEARLRCSPMKGHSHVYWYRQLPEEGLKFMVYLQKENIIDESGMPKERFSAEFPKEGPSILRIQQVVRGDSAAYFCASSPIPDRNYGYTFGSGTRLTVV.

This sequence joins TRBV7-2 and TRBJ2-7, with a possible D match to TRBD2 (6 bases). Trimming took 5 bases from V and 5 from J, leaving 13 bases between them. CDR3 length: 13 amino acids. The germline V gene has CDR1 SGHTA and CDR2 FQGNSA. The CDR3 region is CASSPPGVDEQYF. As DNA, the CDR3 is TGTGCCAGCAGCCCTCCGGGAGTGGACGAGCAGTACTTC.

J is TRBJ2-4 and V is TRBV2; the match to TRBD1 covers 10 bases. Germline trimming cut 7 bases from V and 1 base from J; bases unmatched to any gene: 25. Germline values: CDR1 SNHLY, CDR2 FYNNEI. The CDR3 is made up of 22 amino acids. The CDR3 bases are TGTGCCAGCAAAAACCGGGACAGGGGTTTTTCTGGCGATAGGATCGCCAAAAACATTCAGTACTTC. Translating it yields CASKNRDRGFSGDRIAKNIQYF. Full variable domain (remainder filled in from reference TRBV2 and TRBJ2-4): EPEVTQTPSHQVTQMGQEVILRCVPISNHLYFYWYRQILGQKVEFLVSFYNNEISEKSEIFDDQFSVERPDGSNFTLKIRSTKLEDSAMYFCASKNRDRGFSGDRIAKNIQYFGAGTRLSVL.